The rows below give T cell receptor beta chains drawn from one sample of a study of cytomegalovirus exposure and HLA in healthy donors. Sequencing was performed with immunoSEQ multiplex PCR; in TCRdb, only in-frame clones are kept and a portion is missing. The top ten clones hold approximately 0.97% of a sample with 130,000 to 150,000 clones, under 85% of them seen once. Input material: PBMCs. The receptors were sampled from a man aged 18-30 years in good health and CMV-seronegative. Both conserved end residues are part of each CDR3. D genes are given only for firm matches. Size is omitted from some rows. Given values are once, few, many or a class for expanded clones.

v_gene: TRBV4-3
j_gene: TRBJ2-5
abundance: -
d_gene: -
CDR3aa: CASSQDGVRGSSKTQYF
CDR3nt: TGCGCCAGCAGCCAAGACGGAGTAAGGGGTTCGAGTAAGACCCAGTACTTC

v_gene: TRBV6-5
j_gene: TRBJ2-1
abundance: -
d_gene: TRBD1
CDR3aa: CASRPRDRDYNEQFF
CDR3nt: TGTGCCAGCAGGCCCCGCGACAGGGATTACAATGAGCAGTTCTTC

v_gene: TRBV29-1
j_gene: TRBJ2-7
abundance: -
d_gene: TRBD1
CDR3aa: CSVYTGTGLYF
CDR3nt: TGCAGCGTTTATACCGGGACAGGGCTCTACTTC

v_gene: TRBV11-1
j_gene: TRBJ2-1
abundance: -
d_gene: -
CDR3aa: CASSLAAGRIANEQFF
CDR3nt: TGTGCCAGCAGCTTAGCGGCAGGGAGGATCGCCAATGAGCAGTTCTTC

v_gene: TRBV2
j_gene: TRBJ2-3
abundance: -
d_gene: TRBD2
CDR3aa: CASSPRTSGEWYF
CDR3nt: TGTGCCAGCAGTCCACGGACTAGCGGGGAATGGTATTTT

v_gene: TRBV29-1
j_gene: TRBJ2-4
abundance: once
d_gene: TRBD2
CDR3aa: CSVEDGGWGKNIQYF
CDR3nt: TGCAGCGTTGAAGACGGGGGGTGGGGCAAAAACATTCAGTACTTC

v_gene: TRBV7-2
j_gene: TRBJ2-1
abundance: -
d_gene: -
CDR3aa: CASSSGFGGNEQFF
CDR3nt: TGTGCCAGCAGCTCCGGTTTCGGGGGCAATGAGCAGTTCTTC

v_gene: TRBV5-5
j_gene: TRBJ1-4
abundance: -
d_gene: -
CDR3aa: CASSLGSGGIEEKLFF
CDR3nt: TGTGCCAGCAGCTTGGGCTCGGGGGGGATTGAGGAAAAACTGTTTTTT

v_gene: TRBV5-1
j_gene: TRBJ2-7
abundance: -
d_gene: TRBD1
CDR3aa: CASSLGQGLVDYEQYF
CDR3nt: TGCGCCAGCAGCTTGGGACAGGGTTTGGTAGACTACGAGCAGTACTTC

v_gene: TRBV13
j_gene: TRBJ1-5
abundance: -
d_gene: -
CDR3aa: CASSLRGGSNQPQHF
CDR3nt: TGTGCCAGCAGTCTCCGAGGGGGAAGCAATCAGCCCCAGCATTTT

v_gene: TRBV25-1
j_gene: TRBJ1-1
abundance: -
d_gene: TRBD1
CDR3aa: CASSEPRGRGTEAFF
CDR3nt: TGTGCCAGCAGTGAACCCAGGGGGCGGGGGACTGAAGCTTTCTTT

v_gene: TRBV19
j_gene: TRBJ2-7
abundance: -
d_gene: -
CDR3aa: CASSGVGEAYEQYF
CDR3nt: TGTGCCAGTAGCGGAGTGGGGGAGGCCTACGAGCAGTACTTC